The 20 T cell receptor beta chains below all came from one sample that was sequenced in a study of shared clonotypes between healthy human individuals. Measured with immunoSEQ multiplex PCR; TCRdb has only the in-frame clones, and not every one. The sample consists of about 1.5 million clones, nearly 99% of them appearing once. Sequencing used naive CD4+ T cells sorted from blood. Subset noted: CD45RA+ positively selected. Receptor source: a young man in good health.

V usage is TRBV5-1 and J usage is TRBJ2-7; D might be TRBD2 (6 bases). Germline V CDR1 and CDR2: SGHRS, YFSETQ. CDR3 length equals 15 residues. The germline V and J ends were trimmed by 4 bases and 1 base, with 15 bases remaining between them. This chain's CDR3 is CASSPRGSVSYEQYF. The CDR3 DNA is TGCGCCAGCAGCCCGCGGGGTAGCGTATCCTACGAGCAGTACTTC. The variable domain in full, completed from reference TRBV5-1 and TRBJ2-7, reads KAGVTQTPRYLIKTRGQQVTLSCSPISGHRSVSWYQQTPGQGLQFLFEYFSETQRNKGNFPGRFSGRQFSNSRSEMNVSTLELGDSALYLCASSPRGSVSYEQYFGPGTRLTVT.

The rearrangement uses TRBV18 and TRBJ1-5, with D hard to call. Germline V CDR1 and CDR2: KGHSH, LQKENI. The CDR3 runs to 14 residues. The V and J ends lost 3 bases and 1 base respectively, with 7 bases between them. This CDR3 reads CASSPEDSNQPQHF. The DNA for the CDR3 is TGTGCCAGCTCACCTGAGGACAGCAATCAGCCCCAGCATTTT.

The chain recombines TRBV18 with TRBJ2-5, with 8 bases lining up with TRBD1. V lost 6 bases, J lost 2 bases, and 8 bases stayed unmatched. Per germline, CDR1 KGHSH and CDR2 LQKENI. The CDR3 length is 15 residues. This chain's CDR3 is CASSSTGQGQETQYF. The DNA of the CDR3 is TGTGCCAGCTCCTCTACCGGACAGGGTCAAGAGACCCAGTACTTC.

The chain uses TRBV7-2 and TRBJ2-7, with 9 bases that match TRBD1. With 6 bases clipped from V and 0 bases from J, the junction kept 0 bases outside the gene matches. Germline lookup yields CDR1 SGHTA and CDR2 FQGNSA. The CDR3 loop spans 13 amino acids. This CDR3 reads CASRGQGSYEQYF. The CDR3 DNA sequence: TGTGCCAGCAGGGGACAGGGCTCCTACGAGCAGTACTTC.

This clone was counted once. The chain couples TRBV30 to TRBJ1-2; D call uncertain. Germline V gene lookup returns CDR1 GTSNPN and CDR2 SVGIG (reference sequence). The CDR3 extends over 10 amino acids. Between the trimmed V and J ends, which lost 3 bases and 7 bases, there was a span of 6 bases. The chain's CDR3 is CAWRQSGYTF. CDR3 nucleotides: TGTGCCTGGAGACAGAGTGGCTACACCTTC.

CDR3 amino acids: CASSVGAGLGTQYF. For the CDR3, the DNA is TGTGCCAGCAGTGTAGGGGCAGGGTTAGGCACGCAGTATTTT. This sequence joins TRBV6-1 and TRBJ2-3, with D possibly being TRBD1 (5 bases). The germline V gene has CDR1 MNHNS and CDR2 SASEGT. The CDR3 contains 14 residues. Trimming stripped 4 bases from V and 9 bases from J, with 17 bases between.

The CDR3 spells CASSPGLASEQFF. For the CDR3, the DNA is TGTGCCAGCAGCCCCGGACTAGCCAGTGAGCAGTTCTTC. The chain recombines TRBV9 with TRBJ2-1, with TRBD2 matching over 8 bases. The ends lost 4 bases at V and 9 bases at J; junction bases unmatched: 6. Germline CDR1 is SGDLS and CDR2 is YYNGEE. This CDR3 is built from 13 residues.

This clone was counted once. The chain carries TRBV7-2 and TRBJ2-1; tentatively, D is TRBD2 (5 bases). Germline V gene data show CDR1 as SGHTA and CDR2 as FQGNSA. Deletions cut 3 bases from V and 5 bases from J, with 8 bases between. This CDR3 region has 13 residues. CDR3 loop: CASSFERNNEQFF. The CDR3 region has the DNA TGTGCCAGCAGCTTTGAGCGGAACAATGAGCAGTTCTTC. The full variable domain, completed using reference TRBV7-2 and TRBJ2-1, is GAGVSQSPSNKVTEKGKDVELRCDPISGHTALYWYRQSLGQGLEFLIYFQGNSAPDKSGLPSDRFSAERTGGSVSTLTIQRTQQEDSAVYLCASSFERNNEQFFGPGTRLTVL.

This chain joins TRBV7-7 and TRBJ1-3; 7 bases map to TRBD1. The CDR3 loop spans 18 amino acids. V shed 5 bases, J shed 5 bases, and the junction held 18 bases outside the gene matches. Per germline, CDR1 SSHAT and CDR2 FNYEAQ (reference sequence). The CDR3 is CASSLTLTGNVSRNTIYF. CDR3 sequence (DNA): TGTGCCAGCAGCCTAACGCTGACAGGGAACGTAAGCCGAAACACCATATATTTT.

The J gene is TRBJ2-1, the V gene TRBV5-1; tentative D call: TRBD2 (5 bases). Looked up from germline, CDR1 is SGHRS and CDR2 is YFSETQ. V lost 0 bases, J lost 0 bases, and 10 bases lay in between. The CDR3 is 16 amino acids. The CDR3: CASSLGRTSSYNEQFF. In DNA form, the CDR3 reads TGCGCCAGCAGCTTGGGGCGAACTAGCTCCTACAATGAGCAGTTCTTC. Together with reference TRBV5-1 and TRBJ2-1, the CDR3 gives the full variable domain: KAGVTQTPRYLIKTRGQQVTLSCSPISGHRSVSWYQQTPGQGLQFLFEYFSETQRNKGNFPGRFSGRQFSNSRSEMNVSTLELGDSALYLCASSLGRTSSYNEQFFGPGTRLTVL.

The chain links TRBV27 to TRBJ2-3, with a weak D call TRBD2 (6 bases). CDR3 length: 16 residues. Germline lookup yields CDR1 MNHEY and CDR2 SMNVEV (reference sequence). V was cut by 6 bases and J by 0 bases, with 16 bases left in between. The CDR3 is CASSVTAGSSTDTQYF. The DNA for the CDR3 is TGTGCCAGCAGCGTCACAGCGGGCTCGAGCACAGATACGCAGTATTTT.

The chain recombines TRBV7-9 with TRBJ1-2; TRBD1 matches 8 bases. Germline lookup yields CDR1 SEHNR and CDR2 FQNEAQ (reference sequence). With V trimmed by 3 bases and J by 2 bases, 5 bases remained unmatched. This CDR3 is 15 amino acids long. The CDR3 coding sequence is TGTGCCAGCAGCTTTAGGGACAGGATAAACTATGGCTACACCTTC. Its translation: CASSFRDRINYGYTF.

V and J are TRBV11-2 and TRBJ2-7; D is uncertain. Germline V gives CDR1 SGHAT, CDR2 FQNNGV. The CDR3 length is 16 residues. Trimming cost V 2 bases and J 0 bases, with 14 bases left between them. The CDR3 sequence is CASSLRRPAFSYEQYF. The CDR3, as DNA: TGTGCCAGCAGCTTACGACGTCCCGCTTTCTCCTACGAGCAGTACTTC.

The chain couples TRBV28 to TRBJ2-7, with D possibly being TRBD1 (6 bases). V was cut by 6 bases and J by 2 bases, with 17 bases left in between. The germline gives CDR1 MDHEN, CDR2 SYDVKM. The CDR3 runs 15 residues. This CDR3 is CASRAQDRRTYEQYF. As DNA, the CDR3 is TGTGCCAGCAGAGCCCAGGACAGAAGAACCTACGAGCAGTACTTC.

The chain employs TRBV2 and TRBJ2-5; D is perhaps TRBD2 (6 bases). The CDR3 extends over 15 amino acids. The germline CDR1 and CDR2 sequences are SNHLY and FYNNEI. With 8 bases removed from V and 4 bases from J, the gap between germline ends came to 20 bases. The DNA of the CDR3 is TGTGCCAGCCCCGATCCGGAGGGATTGGGAGAGACCCAGTACTTC. This gives the protein CASPDPEGLGETQYF.

V is TRBV6-5 and J is TRBJ2-7; TRBD1 matches 11 bases. The CDR3 consists of 15 residues. CDR1 MNHEY and CDR2 SVGAGI come from the germline V gene. With V trimmed by 4 bases and J by 2 bases, 4 bases remained unmatched. CDR3 sequence (DNA): TGTGCCAGCAGTTCGGGACAGGGGGGGACCTACGAGCAGTACTTC. Translated: CASSSGQGGTYEQYF.

Of note for this clone: In the same sample, other DNA sequences code for this CDR3. The V call is TRBV28, the J call TRBJ2-7, with TRBD2 matching over 7 bases. Germline assignment: CDR1 MDHEN and CDR2 SYDVKM. Trimming took 3 bases from V and 1 from J; bases not matched to a gene: 3. This CDR3 region has 14 residues. For the CDR3, the DNA is TGTGCCAGCAGTTTGACGGGAGGATCCTACGAGCAGTACTTC. Protein: CASSLTGGSYEQYF.

This chain connects TRBV5-1 to TRBJ2-1; TRBD1 is a possible D gene (6 bases). Germline loops: CDR1 SGHRS, CDR2 YFSETQ. The CDR3 is 14 residues long. Trimming stripped 2 bases from V and 3 bases from J, with 9 bases between. In nucleotides, the CDR3 is TGCGCCAGCAGCTTCGAGGACAGCTACAATGAGCAGTTCTTC. The encoded protein is CASSFEDSYNEQFF.

This chain's CDR3 is CASSGGGAWEQYF. In nucleotides, the CDR3 is TGTGCCAGCAGTGGGGGTGGGGCTTGGGAGCAGTACTTC. The rearrangement links TRBV28 to TRBJ2-7; D assignment may be TRBD1 or TRBD2 (5 bases each). Trimming took off 5 bases at V and 7 bases at J, with 15 bases between the two ends. There are 13 residues in the CDR3. CDR1 and CDR2 (germline): MDHEN, SYDVKM.

The chain has TRBV19 and TRBJ1-1; D gene unclear. V was pared by 3 bases and J by 5 bases, with 10 bases between. Germline assignment: CDR1 LNHDA and CDR2 SQIVND (reference sequence). The CDR3 is made up of 13 amino acids. The CDR3 nucleotides read TGTGCCAGTAGTATTGAAGGGAAAACTGAAGCTTTCTTT. Translating gives CASSIEGKTEAFF.